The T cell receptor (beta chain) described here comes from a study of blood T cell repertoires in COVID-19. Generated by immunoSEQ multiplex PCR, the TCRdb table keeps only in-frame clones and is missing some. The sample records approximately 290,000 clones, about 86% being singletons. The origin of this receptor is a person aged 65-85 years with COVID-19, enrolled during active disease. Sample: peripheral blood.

The CDR3 DNA is TGTGCCAGCAGCGCAGTCGTCCGGAGCTCTGGAAACACCATATATTTT. Translated: CASSAVVRSSGNTIYF. This chain uses TRBV7-9 with TRBJ1-3; D remains ambiguous. There are 16 residues in the CDR3. The germline V and J ends were trimmed by 5 bases and 0 bases, with 14 bases remaining between them. Germline V gene lookup returns CDR1 SEHNR and CDR2 FQNEAQ (reference sequence).